These 5 T cell receptor beta chains originate from one sample sequenced in a study of response to subunit inactivated influenza vaccine. TCRdb fed the RT-PCR reads into MiXCR, producing one record per CDR3 protein. Here the sample spans about 780,000 distinct CDR3 sequences, 15% to 20% being singletons. The input for sequencing was PBMCs from blood, taken 5 to 6 days after vaccination. The receptors come from a man in his fifties who received an inactivated influenza vaccine.

The chain combines TRBV30 with TRBJ2-7; possible D gene TRBD2, 6 bases. V gave up 4 bases and J gave up 0 bases, with 13 bases separating them. The CDR3 covers 14 residues. The germline CDR1 and CDR2 sequences are GTSNPN and SVGIG (reference sequence). In DNA form, the CDR3 reads TGTGCCTGGAAGAGACTAGTCGACTCCTACGAGCAGTACTTC. This translates into CAWKRLVDSYEQYF.

The V gene is TRBV20-1, the J gene TRBJ2-5, with unresolved D. Trimming shortened V by 0 bases and J by 4 bases, and 12 bases separated the two germline ends. CDR1 is DFQATT and CDR2 is SNEGSKA in the germline V gene (reference sequence). This CDR3 region has 14 residues. The DNA of the CDR3 is TGCAGTGCTAGAGATAGAGGTGTGAGAGAGACCCAGTACTTC. This translates into CSARDRGVRETQYF.

This clonotype was detected many times. V and J are TRBV4-3 and TRBJ1-6; D may be TRBD1 (6 bases). This CDR3 contains 14 residues. Trimming stripped 1 base from V and 11 bases from J, with 12 bases between. Germline lookup yields CDR1 LGHNA and CDR2 YSLEER. In DNA, the CDR3 is TGCGCCAGCAGCCAAGCCAGGGGCAGTGCACCCCTCCACTTT. Translated: CASSQARGSAPLHF.

The chain combines TRBV5-1 with TRBJ2-7; 7 bases fit TRBD2. The CDR3 covers 14 residues. With V trimmed by 4 bases and J by 4 bases, 8 bases remained unmatched. The V gene's germline CDR1 is SGHRS and CDR2 YFSETQ. In DNA, the CDR3 is TGCGCCAGCAGCCGACTAGCTGTTGGGTACGAGCAGTACTTC. It yields the protein CASSRLAVGYEQYF.

The chain has TRBV28 and TRBJ2-7; TRBD2 aligns across 13 bases. Germline-derived CDR1 and CDR2 are MDHEN and SYDVKM. This CDR3 comprises 16 residues. Trimming at V came to 7 bases and at J to 4 bases, leaving 10 bases not matched to a gene. The CDR3 here is CASTSPRTSGSYEQYF. CDR3 coding DNA: TGTGCCAGCACGTCGCCCCGGACTAGCGGGAGTTACGAGCAGTACTTC.